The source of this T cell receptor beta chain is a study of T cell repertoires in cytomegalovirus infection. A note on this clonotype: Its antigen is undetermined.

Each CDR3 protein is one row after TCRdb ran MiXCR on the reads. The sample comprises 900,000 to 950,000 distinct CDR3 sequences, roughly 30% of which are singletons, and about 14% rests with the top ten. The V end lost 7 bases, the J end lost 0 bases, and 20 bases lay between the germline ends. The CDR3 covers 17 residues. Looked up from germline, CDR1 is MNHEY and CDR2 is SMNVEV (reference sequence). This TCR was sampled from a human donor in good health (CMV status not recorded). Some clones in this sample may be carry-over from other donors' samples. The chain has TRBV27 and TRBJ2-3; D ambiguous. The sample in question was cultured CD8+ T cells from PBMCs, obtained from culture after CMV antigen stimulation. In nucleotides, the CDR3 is TGTGCCAGCACCAGGCGGCAGACCGTTTCTAGCACAGATACGCAGTATTTT. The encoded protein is CASTRRQTVSSTDTQYF.